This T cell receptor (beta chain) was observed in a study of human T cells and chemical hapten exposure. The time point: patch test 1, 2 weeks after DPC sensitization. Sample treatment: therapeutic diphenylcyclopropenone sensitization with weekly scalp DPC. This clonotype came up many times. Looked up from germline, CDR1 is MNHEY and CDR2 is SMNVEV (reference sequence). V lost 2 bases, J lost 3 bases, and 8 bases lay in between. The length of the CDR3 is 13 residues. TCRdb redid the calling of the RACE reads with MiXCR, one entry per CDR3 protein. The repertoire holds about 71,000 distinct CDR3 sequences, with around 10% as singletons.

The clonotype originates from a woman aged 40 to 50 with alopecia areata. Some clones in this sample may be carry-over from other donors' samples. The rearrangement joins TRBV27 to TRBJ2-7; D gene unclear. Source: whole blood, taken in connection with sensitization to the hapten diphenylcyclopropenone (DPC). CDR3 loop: CASSLNTYYEQYF. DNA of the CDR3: TGTGCCAGCAGTTTAAACACCTACTACGAGCAGTACTTC.